This T cell receptor (beta chain) was sequenced in a study of cytomegalovirus exposure and HLA in healthy donors. Sequencing used immunoSEQ multiplex PCR; TCRdb keeps in-frame clones, though not all of them. The sample records around 220,000 clones, 80% to 85% being singletons. Germline CDR1 and CDR2: SGHNT and YENEEA. This CDR3 spans 9 amino acids. The V gene lost 7 bases and the J gene lost 10 bases, with 6 bases spanning the gap. The rearrangement joins TRBV11-3 to TRBJ2-3; D unclear. Sequenced: PBMCs. The TCR originated in a woman aged 25 to 39 in good health and CMV-seropositive. The CDR3 region is CASNGSQYF. The CDR3 coding sequence is TGTGCCAGCAACGGATCGCAGTATTTT.